This T cell receptor beta chain was sequenced for a study of shared clonotypes between healthy human individuals. The study, taken as a whole, reports: Sample collection involved blood only; tissue repertoires are likely different.

With respect to this clone: Its antigen remains unidentified.

Measured with immunoSEQ multiplex PCR; TCRdb has only the in-frame clones, and not every one. The table includes 2 million to 2.5 million clones, about 95% detected once. The naive CD8 subset, CD45RO-negative cells positively selected for CCR7, excluded terminally differentiated effector memory CD45RA+ cells. The CDR3 has 17 amino acids. Germline V gene lookup returns CDR1 LNHNV and CDR2 YYDKDF (reference sequence). V was cut by 0 bases and J by 9 bases, with 18 bases left in between. This clonotype was sampled from a man younger than 35 in good health. The rearrangement uses TRBV15 and TRBJ1-6, with unresolved D. What was sequenced was naive CD8+ T cells sorted from blood. The chain's CDR3 is CATSRDPAGGVGSPLHF. The CDR3 bases are TGTGCCACCAGCAGAGACCCAGCCGGCGGGGTCGGTTCACCCCTCCACTTT.